This T cell receptor (beta chain) appears in the sequencing data of a study of cytomegalovirus exposure and HLA in healthy donors. Background on the study: Genetic ancestry analysis placed approximately 78% of the 398 donors that were genotyped in the Caucasian-associated cluster.

Researchers ran the PCR with 60 Vbeta and 13 Jbeta primers. Libraries were prepared by immunoSEQ multiplex PCR; TCRdb keeps only in-frame clonotypes and omits some of them. The table has 45,000 or so clones, around 72% seen once. CDR3 length equals 15 residues. Trimming at V came to 0 bases and at J to 3 bases, leaving 0 bases not matched to a gene. Looked up from germline, CDR1 is MNHNY and CDR2 is SVGAGI (reference sequence). Overall study results and limits: The productive fraction for most TCR beta V segments was about 87% or about 30% in an earlier analysis.

With regard to this clone: The antigen is undetermined.

The gene calls are TRBV6-6 and TRBJ2-1, with 9 bases aligning to TRBD2. The sequenced sample was PBMCs. This clonotype originated in a woman under 40 in good health and CMV-seronegative. The CDR3, as DNA: TGTGCCAGCAGTTACTCTAGCGGGGGCTACAATGAGCAGTTCTTC. This sequence encodes CASSYSSGGYNEQFF.